A selection of T cell receptor beta chains follows, all from one sample in a study of prognosis after radiotherapy for stage I lung cancer. A single record per CDR3 protein comes from TCRdb applying MiXCR to the multiplex PCR reads. The sample includes some 17,000 distinct CDR3 sequences, over 25% of them seen just once. Sample: PBMCs, taken before or after stereotactic body radiation therapy (not recorded which). All receptors derive from a donor aged 50 or older with non-small cell lung cancer. CDR3s include the opening cysteine and the closing phenylalanine or tryptophan. A D gene is named only where the DNA matches it firmly. Size values are once, few and many counts, or a class for expanded clones, and some rows have none.

CDR3aa	CDR3nt	abundance	d_gene	v_gene	j_gene
CANSTQAGTGPGREQYF	TGTGCCAACAGCACCCAGGCGGGTACAGGGCCGGGTCGCGAGCAGTACTTC	.	.	TRBV7-2	TRBJ2-7
CAWSGQLNEKLFF	TGTGCCTGGAGTGGACAACTCAATGAAAAACTGTTTTTT	many	.	TRBV30	TRBJ1-4
CSARGLNSYEQYF	TGCAGTGCTAGAGGTCTAAACTCCTACGAGCAGTACTTC	medium-sized	.	TRBV20-1	TRBJ2-7
CASSPRGGGELFF	TGTGCCAGCAGCCCCAGGGGGGGCGGGGAGCTGTTTTTT	medium-sized	.	TRBV13	TRBJ2-2
CASSIPGGRAHEQYF	TGTGCCAGTAGTATCCCAGGCGGGAGGGCCCACGAGCAGTACTTC	many	TRBD2	TRBV19	TRBJ2-7
CASSLRDWGTDTQYF	TGTGCCAGCAGTCTCCGGGACTGGGGTACAGATACGCAGTATTTT	many	.	TRBV28	TRBJ2-3
CATSSRRTSGSTDTQYF	TGTGCCACCAGCAGCCGAAGGACTAGCGGGAGCACAGATACGCAGTATTTT	.	TRBD2	TRBV15	TRBJ2-3
CSATAGGPYEQYF	TGCAGTGCTACAGCAGGAGGTCCCTACGAGCAGTACTTC	once	.	TRBV20-1	TRBJ2-7
CSARDVGYQPQHF	TGCAGTGCTAGAGATGTCGGGTATCAGCCCCAGCATTTT	many	.	TRBV20-1	TRBJ1-5
CASSSMGLSRDEQYF	TGTGCCAGCAGTTCCATGGGACTAAGCCGGGACGAGCAGTACTTC	medium-sized	TRBD2	TRBV28	TRBJ2-7
CASRSTSGRFYNEQFF	TGTGCCAGTAGATCTACCAGCGGGAGGTTCTACAATGAGCAGTTCTTC	.	TRBD2	TRBV6-1	TRBJ2-1
CASSPYRVLGGELFF	TGTGCCAGCAGCCCCTACAGGGTGCTTGGCGGTGAGCTGTTTTTT	.	.	TRBV7-2	TRBJ2-2
CASSLLARYNEQFF	TGTGCCAGCAGCTTGCTAGCGCGATACAATGAGCAGTTCTTC	medium-sized	.	TRBV7-8	TRBJ2-1
CASHLSVAGELFF	TGTGCCAGCCACCTTAGCGTAGCCGGGGAGCTGTTTTTT	many	.	TRBV28	TRBJ2-2
CSAGRGYNEQFF	TGCAGTGCGGGAAGGGGGTACAATGAGCAGTTCTTC	many	.	TRBV20-1	TRBJ2-1
CASSLEQKGLQPQHF	TGTGCCAGCAGCTTAGAGCAGAAGGGCCTACAGCCCCAGCATTTT	once	.	TRBV7-9	TRBJ1-5
CATSDPGLAAYNEQFF	TGTGCCACCAGTGATCCGGGACTAGCGGCCTACAATGAGCAGTTCTTC	many	TRBD2	TRBV24-1	TRBJ2-1
CASSQRRDAEAFF	TGTGCCAGCTCTCAAAGAAGGGACGCTGAAGCTTTCTTT	many	.	TRBV6-1	TRBJ1-1
CASSDRTYEQYF	TGTGCCAGTAGCGACCGAACCTACGAGCAGTACTTC	many	.	TRBV19	TRBJ2-7
CASSHGDTDTQYF	TGTGCCAGCAGCCATGGTGACACAGATACGCAGTATTTT	many	.	TRBV4-2	TRBJ2-3
CASSYLAGAYEQYF	TGTGCCAGCAGTTACCTCGCGGGAGCCTACGAGCAGTACTTC	many	TRBD2	TRBV6-5	TRBJ2-7
CASSEFDEQFF	TGTGCCAGCAGTGAATTCGATGAGCAGTTCTTC	many	.	TRBV2	TRBJ2-1
CASWDRDYEQYF	TGTGCCAGTTGGGACAGGGACTACGAGCAGTACTTC	many	TRBD1	TRBV6-1	TRBJ2-7
CASSVAVGTQYF	TGTGCCAGCAGCGTAGCCGTGGGTACCCAGTACTTC	.	.	TRBV9	TRBJ2-5
CASSSKRARRQNTEAFF	TGTGCCAGCAGCTCAAAGAGGGCGCGGAGACAGAACACTGAAGCTTTCTTT	many	.	TRBV3-2	TRBJ1-1
CASTRLAGERNEQFF	TGTGCCAGCACCCGACTAGCGGGAGAGCGCAATGAGCAGTTCTTC	medium-sized	TRBD2	TRBV28	TRBJ2-1
CASTLTGQGLAAGELFF	TGCGCCAGCACCCTGACCGGGCAGGGACTAGCGGCCGGGGAGCTGTTTTTT	many	TRBD2	TRBV5-1	TRBJ2-2
CARGSRDRAHNEQFF	TGTGCCAGGGGATCCCGGGACAGGGCTCACAATGAGCAGTTCTTC	many	TRBD1	TRBV2	TRBJ2-1
CASSLGYTEGANEQFF	TGTGCCAGCAGCTTGGGGTACACGGAAGGGGCTAATGAGCAGTTCTTC	few	.	TRBV5-4	TRBJ2-1
CASSSPGLNSYEQYF	TGTGCCAGCAGTTCCCCGGGACTAAACTCCTACGAGCAGTACTTC	many	TRBD2	TRBV28	TRBJ2-7
CASSDSWDNQAALNF	TGTGCCAGCAGTGACTCATGGGATAACCAAGCAGCCTTAAATTTT	many	.	TRBV6-4	TRBJ2-3
CARRTQAGTGPGREQYF	TGTGCCAGAAGAACCCAGGCGGGGACAGGGCCGGGTCGCGAGCAGTACTTC	.	TRBD1	TRBV7-2	TRBJ2-7
CAWTPTRNNEQFF	TGTGCCTGGACACCGACTAGGAACAATGAGCAGTTCTTC	many	.	TRBV30	TRBJ2-1
CESSTGLGLAGHNEQFF	TGTGAAAGCAGTACGGGGTTGGGGCTAGCGGGACACAATGAGCAGTTCTTC	.	TRBD2	TRBV6-1	TRBJ2-1
CASSSGRSETQYF	TGTGCCAGCAGTAGCGGGAGGTCCGAGACCCAGTACTTC	many	TRBD2	TRBV7-2	TRBJ2-5
CASSSWTGGKTQYF	TGTGCCAGCAGTTCCTGGACAGGGGGCAAGACCCAGTACTTC	many	TRBD1	TRBV27	TRBJ2-5
CASSIQTGETYEQYF	TGCGCCAGCAGCATTCAGACAGGGGAAACCTACGAGCAGTACTTC	many	TRBD1	TRBV4-3	TRBJ2-7
CASSPRTGLGREQFF	TGTGCCAGCAGTCCGAGGACAGGGCTAGGTCGCGAGCAGTTCTTC	many	TRBD1	TRBV27	TRBJ2-1
CATRRGTNEQYF	TGTGCCACCCGTAGAGGCACAAACGAGCAGTACTTC	.	.	TRBV27	TRBJ2-7
CASSFIAGNGNQPQHF	TGTGCCAGCAGTTTCATAGCAGGGAATGGCAATCAGCCCCAGCATTTT	many	.	TRBV28	TRBJ1-5
CSVELQGREQYF	TGCAGCGTTGAACTACAGGGGCGCGAGCAGTACTTC	many	TRBD1	TRBV29-1	TRBJ2-7
CASSFRGARKNTEAFF	TGTGCCAGCAGTTTTCGCGGCGCCAGAAAGAACACTGAAGCTTTCTTT	many	.	TRBV28	TRBJ1-1
CASSPLPAGGHNEQFF	TGTGCCAGCTCACCACTTCCAGCGGGAGGCCACAATGAGCAGTTCTTC	many	TRBD2	TRBV18	TRBJ2-1
CASSLKGTQYF	TGTGCCAGCAGTTTAAAGGGGACCCAGTACTTC	many	.	TRBV12-3/TRBV12-4	TRBJ2-5
CASSFRQTGANVLTF	TGTGCCAGCAGTTTCCGGCAGACTGGGGCCAACGTCCTGACTTTC	many	.	TRBV12-3/TRBV12-4	TRBJ2-6
CASSPSVSSYDEQFF	TGTGCCAGCAGCCCTAGCGTGAGCTCCTACGATGAGCAGTTCTTC	.	.	TRBV6-1	TRBJ2-1
CATSDPSAQNRELFF	TGTGCCACCAGTGACCCCTCAGCCCAAAACCGGGAGCTGTTTTTT	many	.	TRBV24-1	TRBJ2-2
CASSPDGGSSTDTQYF	TGTGCCAGCAGCCCGGACGGCGGATCTAGCACAGATACGCAGTATTTT	.	.	TRBV5-4	TRBJ2-3
CASSGTSGSEETQYF	TGTGCCAGCAGTGGGACTAGCGGGAGCGAGGAGACCCAGTACTTC	many	TRBD2	TRBV2	TRBJ2-5
CASSFSGRTDTQYF	TGTGCCAGCAGTTTTAGCGGTCGCACAGATACGCAGTATTTT	many	.	TRBV27	TRBJ2-3